Shown below are 10 T cell receptor beta chains from a single sample sequenced in a study of blood T cell repertoires in COVID-19. The repertoire was sequenced with immunoSEQ multiplex PCR; TCRdb's copy has only in-frame clones and lacks some. This table has a few hundred thousand clones, roughly 90% appearing once. Sequenced sample: peripheral blood. These TCRs come from a woman aged 55-70 years with COVID-19, enrolled during active disease.

V usage is TRBV4-3 and J usage is TRBJ2-7; 11 bases map to TRBD2. The CDR3 extends over 14 amino acids. After removal of 1 base from V and 4 bases from J, the junction contained 0 bases not matched to a gene. Germline CDR1 reads LGHNA; CDR2 reads YSLEER. CDR3 loop: CASSQGLAGYEQYF. The CDR3 nucleotides are TGCGCCAGCAGCCAAGGACTAGCGGGGTACGAGCAGTACTTC.

The chain combines TRBV2 with TRBJ2-2, with TRBD1 matching over 9 bases. CDR3 length equals 15 residues. Losses at the gene ends were 6 bases for V and 4 bases for J; bases not matched to a gene: 6. Germline V lookup: CDR1 SNHLY, CDR2 FYNNEI. For the CDR3, the DNA is TGTGCCAGCAGGAAACCGGGACAGGGCACCGGGGAGCTGTTTTTT. Its protein product is CASRKPGQGTGELFF.

This clone was seen a handful of times. V and J are TRBV9 and TRBJ1-6, with D uncertain. The CDR3 covers 16 residues. Trimming shortened V by 4 bases and J by 2 bases, and 13 bases separated the two germline ends. Germline V CDR1 and CDR2: SGDLS, YYNGEE. CDR3 protein: CASSYRTEPYNSPLHF. For the CDR3, the DNA is TGTGCCAGCAGCTACCGTACAGAGCCCTATAATTCACCCCTCCACTTT.

This sequence joins TRBV12-3 or TRBV12-4 and TRBJ1-1; D is ambiguous. The CDR3 runs 11 residues. V lost 7 bases to trimming and J lost 7 bases, with 10 bases between them. The CDR3 protein is CASILDNEAFF. The CDR3 nucleotides are TGTGCCAGCATTCTTGACAATGAAGCTTTCTTT.

The chain is built from TRBV5-8 and TRBJ1-2; D gene uncertain. V was clipped by 0 bases and J by 6 bases, with 9 bases between them. Germline V gives CDR1 SGHTS, CDR2 YDEGEE. The CDR3 sequence is 13 residues long. The CDR3 DNA reads TGTGCCAGCAGCTTGGGCCAAGCCAATGGCTACACCTTC. As protein: CASSLGQANGYTF.

This chain connects TRBV9 to TRBJ2-7, with 11 bases lining up with TRBD2. This CDR3 region has 15 residues. J gave up 1 base and V 3 bases, and 3 bases lay outside the gene matches. Germline lookup yields CDR1 SGDLS and CDR2 YYNGEE. This chain's CDR3 is CASSAGTSGSYEQYF. CDR3 DNA sequence: TGTGCCAGCAGCGCGGGGACTAGCGGATCCTACGAGCAGTACTTC.

The V and J genes are TRBV4-2 and TRBJ1-4; D not certain. Trimming cost V 4 bases and J 0 bases, with 18 bases left between them. The CDR3 has 18 residues. Germline V lookup: CDR1 LGHNA, CDR2 YNFKEQ. The CDR3 here is CASSPRLPTSATNEKLFF. As DNA, the CDR3 is TGTGCCAGCAGCCCCCGACTCCCTACCTCTGCAACTAATGAAAAACTGTTTTTT.

The chain uses TRBV11-2 and TRBJ2-1; 10 bases agree with TRBD2. Germline lookup yields CDR1 SGHAT and CDR2 FQNNGV. CDR3 length equals 17 residues. The trim removed 7 bases at V and 0 bases at J, leaving 9 bases unmatched. In nucleotides, the CDR3 is TGTGCCAGCACCCCACTAGCGGGGTTGTACTCCTACAATGAGCAGTTCTTC. It specifies CASTPLAGLYSYNEQFF.

The sample holds a few counts of this clone. The rearrangement uses TRBV5-4 and TRBJ1-4, with 7 bases that match TRBD1. The CDR3 runs to 14 residues. V dropped 4 bases and J dropped 2; count of bases not matched to a gene: 2. From germline, CDR1 is SGHNT and CDR2 YYREEE (reference sequence). The CDR3 bases are TGTGCCAGCAGCACGACAGGGACTAATGAAAAACTGTTTTTT. Translating gives CASSTTGTNEKLFF.

This chain joins TRBV7-3 and TRBJ2-7, with D possibly matching TRBD1 (5 bases). Trimming cost V 7 bases and J 2 bases, with 18 bases left between them. The CDR3 has 15 residues. The germline V gene encodes CDR1 SGHTA and CDR2 FQGTGA. The CDR3: CASIVRVDKTYEQYF. The CDR3 DNA is TGTGCCAGCATCGTCAGGGTCGACAAGACCTACGAGCAGTACTTC.